The next 18 T cell receptor beta chains were all read from a single sample in a study of OX40 agonist ivuxolimab in advanced cancers. Clones were sequenced by immunoSEQ multiplex PCR, and TCRdb holds only the in-frame ones, with some missing. The sample has some 66,000 clones; roughly 87% are singletons. The specimen was CD4+ or CD8+ T cells sorted from blood, collected in a trial of the OX40 agonist ivuxolimab. Every receptor here comes from an adult with an advanced solid tumor such as melanoma, head and neck, liver or kidney cancer.

This chain joins TRBV6-5 and TRBJ1-4, with D perhaps matching TRBD1 (5 bases). There are 12 residues in the CDR3. V lost 4 bases to trimming and J lost 7 bases, with 7 bases between them. Germline V gene sequence: CDR1 MNHEY, CDR2 SVGAGI. The CDR3 bases are TGTGCCAGCAGTTCGGGGGGTGAAAAACTGTTTTTT. Translation: CASSSGGEKLFF.

The rearrangement joins TRBV19 to TRBJ2-5; 9 bases are a match to TRBD2. With 5 bases clipped from V and 5 bases from J, the junction kept 9 bases outside the gene matches. This CDR3 has 15 residues. Per the germline V gene, CDR1 is LNHDA and CDR2 is SQIVND (reference sequence). CDR3 region: CASSRVAGGGETQYF. The CDR3 DNA sequence: TGTGCCAGTAGTCGAGTTGCGGGAGGGGGGGAGACCCAGTACTTC. Based on the CDR3 plus reference TRBV19 and TRBJ2-5, the full variable domain is DGGITQSPKYLFRKEGQNVTLSCEQNLNHDAMYWYRQDPGQGLRLIYYSQIVNDFQKGDIAEGYSVSREKKESFPLTVTSAQKNPTAFYLCASSRVAGGGETQYFGPGTRLLVL.

The chain is built from TRBV7-5 and TRBJ2-7; TRBD2 is taken as the D call from the table, unchecked against the DNA. TRBV7-5 is labeled a pseudogene. This CDR3 region has 13 residues. The CDR3 sequence: CVRSPPLSYEQYF. The CDR3 DNA follows: TGTGTCAGAAGCCCCCCCCTCTCCTACGAGCAGTACTTC.

The V call is TRBV7-2, the J call TRBJ2-5; the match to TRBD2 covers 10 bases. Germline V gives CDR1 SGHTA, CDR2 FQGNSA. The CDR3 loop spans 16 amino acids. V lost 2 bases to trimming and J lost 4 bases; unmatched junction nucleotides: 7. The CDR3 spells CASSLNLLAGIETQYF. CDR3 in DNA: TGTGCCAGCAGCTTAAACTTACTAGCGGGAATAGAGACCCAGTACTTC.

This clone was seen only once. This chain connects TRBV9 to TRBJ2-1; a weak D match, TRBD2 (5 bases). Trimming shortened V by 2 bases and J by 8 bases, and 14 bases separated the two germline ends. CDR1 and CDR2 (germline): SGDLS, YYNGEE. CDR3 length: 14 amino acids. CDR3 in DNA: TGTGCCAGCAGCGTCACTAGTGAATTCTATGAGCAGTTCTTC. Its protein product is CASSVTSEFYEQFF.

J is TRBJ1-3 and V is TRBV6-1; tentatively, D is TRBD1 (6 bases). This CDR3 has 15 residues. Trimming removed 10 bases from V and 1 base from J, with 17 bases in between. In germline, CDR1 is MNHNS, CDR2 SASEGT. CDR3: CATGPTGGSGNTIYF. Written as DNA, the CDR3 is TGTGCCACAGGTCCGACAGGCGGGTCTGGAAACACCATATATTTT.

J is TRBJ2-1 and V is TRBV27, with 11 nucleotides matching TRBD2. There are 17 residues in the CDR3. Germline V lookup: CDR1 MNHEY, CDR2 SMNVEV (reference sequence). J gave up 10 bases and V 5 bases, and 16 bases lay outside the gene matches. Here the CDR3 DNA reads TGTGCCAGCAGTCCCTTTCGAGCACTAGCGGGAGTAGACGAGCAGTTCTTC. As protein: CASSPFRALAGVDEQFF.

This sequence joins TRBV14 and TRBJ2-7; 12 nucleotides match TRBD2. V lost 4 bases and J lost 6; bases outside the gene matches: 7. The CDR3 totals 15 residues. From germline, CDR1 is SGHDN and CDR2 FVKESK. The CDR3 here is CASSPRLAGELEQYF. In nucleotides, the CDR3 is TGTGCCAGCAGCCCACGACTAGCGGGAGAACTCGAGCAGTACTTC. Variable domain in full (rest from reference TRBV14 and TRBJ2-7): EAGVTQFPSHSVIEKGQTVTLRCDPISGHDNLYWYRRVMGKEIKFLLHFVKESKQDESGMPNNRFLAERTGGTYSTLKVQPAELEDSGVYFCASSPRLAGELEQYFGPGTRLTVT.

The J gene is TRBJ1-1, the V gene TRBV30; TRBD1 is a possible D gene (5 bases). The V end lost 2 bases, the J end lost 5 bases, and 18 bases lay between the germline ends. The length of the CDR3 is 15 residues. Germline loops: CDR1 GTSNPN, CDR2 SVGIG (reference sequence). The CDR3 here is CAWSSLFTGRTEAFF. As DNA, the CDR3 is TGTGCCTGGAGTTCCCTTTTCACAGGTCGGACTGAAGCTTTCTTT. The full variable domain, its missing parts supplied by reference TRBV30 and TRBJ1-1, is SQTIHQWPATLVQPVGSPLSLECTVEGTSNPNLYWYRQAAGRGLQLLFYSVGIGQISSEVPQNLSASRPQDRQFILSSKKLLLSDSGFYLCAWSSLFTGRTEAFFGQGTRLTVV.

The chain combines TRBV6-5 with TRBJ2-3; D remains ambiguous. Germline loops: CDR1 MNHEY, CDR2 SVGAGI. V lost 5 bases and J lost 2, with 14 bases in between. This CDR3 spans 15 amino acids. Written as DNA, the CDR3 is TGTGCCAGCAGTCTGACCCTTTCCCCCACAGATACGCAGTATTTT. This gives the protein CASSLTLSPTDTQYF.

The chain couples TRBV15 to TRBJ2-7; D tentatively reads TRBD1 or TRBD2 (5 bases each). Trimming removed 0 bases at V and 2 bases at J, with 11 bases between. There are 15 residues in the CDR3. The germline V gene encodes CDR1 LNHNV and CDR2 YYDKDF (reference sequence). In DNA, the CDR3 is TGTGCCACCAGCAGAGACGGGGACGGAACCTACGAGCAGTACTTC. This sequence encodes CATSRDGDGTYEQYF.

This chain links TRBV5-4 with TRBJ1-2; no definite D call. Germline V CDR1 and CDR2: SGHNT, YYREEE (reference sequence). The CDR3 runs 13 residues. V was trimmed by 4 bases and J by 2 bases, leaving 9 bases between them. CDR3 protein: CASSTIRNYGYTF. The CDR3 coding sequence is TGTGCCAGCAGCACCATAAGGAACTATGGCTACACCTTC.

This clone appeared a single time. The genes are TRBV19 and TRBJ1-2; TRBD1 matches at 11 bases. Germline V lookup: CDR1 LNHDA, CDR2 SQIVND (reference sequence). The CDR3 is 14 amino acids. V gave up 6 bases and J gave up 7 bases; unmatched junction bases: 7. The chain's CDR3 is CASSLGQGAIGYTF. In DNA, the CDR3 is TGTGCCAGTAGCCTCGGACAGGGGGCTATTGGCTACACCTTC.

This clone appeared a few times. The chain combines TRBV28 with TRBJ2-7, with D tentatively TRBD2 (6 bases). This CDR3 contains 11 residues. CDR1 and CDR2 (germline): MDHEN, SYDVKM. The ends were cut back, 7 bases at V and 5 bases at J, with 9 bases in the middle. The CDR3 loop reads CASTGLDEQYF. CDR3 nucleotides: TGTGCCAGCACGGGACTCGACGAGCAGTACTTC.

This clone occurred a few times. This chain uses TRBV5-1 with TRBJ2-7, with 8 bases aligning to TRBD2. This CDR3 is built from 16 residues. Losses at the gene ends were 0 bases for V and 0 bases for J; bases not matched to a gene: 5. The germline V gene encodes CDR1 SGHRS and CDR2 YFSETQ. The DNA of the CDR3 is TGCGCCAGCAGCTTGGGCGGCGGGACTAGCTCCTACGAGCAGTACTTC. As protein: CASSLGGGTSSYEQYF.

The genes are TRBV7-8 and TRBJ1-5; 8 positions match TRBD1. This CDR3 is 17 amino acids long. V was clipped by 0 bases and J by 1 base; unmatched bases: 5. CDR1 and CDR2 from the germline V gene are SGHVS and FQNEAQ. CDR3 DNA sequence: TGTGCCAGCAGCTTAGCGACCAGGGGGCTCAGCAATCAGCCCCAGCATTTT. This sequence encodes CASSLATRGLSNQPQHF.

The rearrangement links TRBV6-5 to TRBJ1-5; possible D gene TRBD1, 6 bases. This CDR3 is 15 amino acids long. Germline values: CDR1 MNHEY, CDR2 SVGAGI. V was pared by 6 bases and J by 1 base, with 13 bases between. CDR3 amino acids: CASSPGGGSNQPQHF. CDR3 nucleotides: TGTGCCAGCAGCCCTGGGGGGGGCAGCAATCAGCCCCAGCATTTT.

The chain couples TRBV5-5 to TRBJ2-7; TRBD1 matches at 8 bases. The CDR3 is 14 amino acids. The V gene's germline CDR1 is SGHKS and CDR2 YYEKEE (reference sequence). V was pared by 3 bases and J by 1 base, with 3 bases of the junction left unmatched. CDR3 sequence (DNA): TGTGCCAGCAGCTCTCGGACAGGGTCCTACGAGCAGTACTTC. It is translated as CASSSRTGSYEQYF.